Following are 29 T cell receptor beta chains from one sample sequenced in a study of shared T cell receptors in the human thymus. Produced via immunoSEQ multiplex PCR; TCRdb's table is partial and in-frame only. The sample lists about 540,000 clones; roughly 74% were seen once. The sample was also reused in another study, on human thymus T cells.

Specimen: thymocytes. Receptors were obtained from a boy less than two years old with a congenital heart defect.

The table lists this clone with a count of one. The V gene is TRBV15, the J gene TRBJ2-4; 7 positions match TRBD2. From germline, CDR1 is LNHNV and CDR2 YYDKDF (reference sequence). The CDR3 runs 14 residues. The J segment lost 8 bases and the V segment lost 3 bases, leaving 7 bases of the junction unmatched. The CDR3 coding sequence is TGTGCCACCAGCAGGTCTAGCGGAGGCCACATTCAGTACTTC. This translates into CATSRSSGGHIQYF.

The J gene is TRBJ1-2, the V gene TRBV15, with D unresolved. Deletions cut 0 bases from V and 1 base from J, with 21 bases between. CDR3 size: 19 residues. The V gene's germline CDR1 is LNHNV and CDR2 YYDKDF (reference sequence). The CDR3 nucleotides read TGTGCCACCAGCAGAGAGCCCCAGAAACCCAGCGCTATTAACTATGGCTACACCTTC. This codes for CATSREPQKPSAINYGYTF.

This clone turned up a few times. V and J are TRBV6-1 and TRBJ1-3; D call uncertain. The CDR3 has 11 residues. The germline CDR1 and CDR2 sequences are MNHNS and SASEGT. Deletions cut 10 bases from V and 8 bases from J, with 12 bases between. The CDR3 here is CATREIDTIYF. DNA of the CDR3: TGTGCCACAAGAGAAATAGACACCATATATTTT.

This chain connects TRBV7-9 to TRBJ2-3, with D possibly TRBD2 on 5 matching bases. This CDR3 region has 14 residues. Germline V CDR1 and CDR2: SEHNR, FQNEAQ (reference sequence). Between the trimmed V and J ends, which lost 4 bases and 5 bases, there was a span of 13 bases. The CDR3 is CASSSQRRLDTQYF. Here the CDR3 DNA reads TGTGCCAGCAGCTCACAGCGGAGATTAGATACGCAGTATTTT.

For this clone: The identical CDR3 is also encoded by other nucleotide sequences in the sample. The chain joins TRBV4-1 to TRBJ1-1; 7 bases agree with TRBD1. Unmatched junction bases numbered 6, after V lost 1 base and J lost 4 bases. Per the germline V gene, CDR1 is MGHRA and CDR2 is YSYEKL. The CDR3 covers 15 residues. CDR3 DNA: TGCGCCAGCAGCCAAGTTCGACAGGGCGGCACTGAAGCTTTCTTT. Translating it yields CASSQVRQGGTEAFF.

As regards this clone: The sample contains more than one DNA sequence encoding this CDR3. The chain uses TRBV6-5 and TRBJ1-1, with D perhaps matching TRBD1 (5 bases). Trimming removed 3 bases at V and 1 base at J, with 12 bases between. The CDR3 is 15 amino acids. CDR1 is MNHEY, CDR2 SVGAGI, per germline. The CDR3: CASSYRGRGNTEAFF. Here the CDR3 DNA reads TGTGCCAGCAGTTATAGGGGCCGCGGGAACACTGAAGCTTTCTTT.

The V and J genes are TRBV11-2 and TRBJ1-1; D is undetermined. The CDR3 consists of 12 residues. Germline V gene lookup returns CDR1 SGHAT and CDR2 FQNNGV. Trimming pared 0 bases from V and 8 bases from J, leaving 7 bases between. The CDR3 reads CASSLEESEAFF. DNA for the CDR3: TGTGCCAGCAGCTTAGAGGAGTCCGAAGCTTTCTTT.

The CDR3 nucleotides are TGCAGTGCCTTACTAGCGGATGAGCAGTTCTTC. Amino acids: CSALLADEQFF. V gene TRBV20-1 combines with J gene TRBJ2-1; 8 bases match TRBD2. Trimming removed 6 bases from V and 8 bases from J; junction bases left unmatched: 3. Germline CDR1 is DFQATT and CDR2 is SNEGSKA (reference sequence). The CDR3 totals 11 residues.

The table lists this clone with a count of one. This chain connects TRBV4-3 to TRBJ1-2, with 8 bases aligning to TRBD1. CDR3 size: 14 residues. Trimming cost V 2 bases and J 7 bases; bases outside gene matches: 6. CDR1 LGHNA and CDR2 YSLEER come from the germline V gene. The CDR3 reads CASSQHGTGGGYTF. In DNA, the CDR3 is TGCGCCAGCAGCCAACACGGGACAGGAGGTGGCTACACCTTC.

This chain connects TRBV4-3 to TRBJ2-5, with 11 nucleotides matching TRBD2. Germline CDR1 is LGHNA and CDR2 is YSLEER. V lost 0 bases to trimming and J lost 5 bases; unmatched junction nucleotides: 11. The CDR3 totals 18 residues. The CDR3 DNA is TGCGCCAGCAGCCAAGATGTGGCTAGCGGGAGGTTCCACGAGACCCAGTACTTC. Protein product: CASSQDVASGRFHETQYF.

V gene TRBV11-3 combines with J gene TRBJ2-1; TRBD1 aligns across 7 bases. The CDR3 loop spans 16 amino acids. Germline lookup yields CDR1 SGHNT and CDR2 YENEEA. V was clipped by 6 bases and J by 4 bases; unmatched bases: 12. In nucleotides, the CDR3 is TGTGCCAGCAGACACGTCCCCGGGACAGATTACAATGAGCAGTTCTTC. It specifies CASRHVPGTDYNEQFF.

This chain uses TRBV6-1 with TRBJ2-4; TRBD1 aligns across 7 bases. Germline CDR1 is MNHNS and CDR2 is SASEGT. J was trimmed by 3 bases and V by 7 bases; bases with no gene match: 6. This CDR3 is built from 14 residues. The CDR3 loop is CASKSGQYKNIQYF. The CDR3 coding sequence is TGTGCCAGCAAATCGGGACAGTACAAAAACATTCAGTACTTC.

The rearrangement uses TRBV4-1 and TRBJ2-5; perhaps TRBD2 as D (6 bases). Germline-derived CDR1 and CDR2 are MGHRA and YSYEKL. The CDR3 consists of 17 residues. Trimming left V 3 bases short and J 0 bases short, with 17 bases between. The CDR3 region has the DNA TGCGCCAGCAGCCATACCCGGGAGCTAGGGTACCAAGAGACCCAGTACTTC. Protein sequence: CASSHTRELGYQETQYF.

The chain recombines TRBV30 with TRBJ2-1, with 9 nucleotides matching TRBD2. The V gene end was trimmed by 4 bases and the J gene end by 7 bases; junction bases not matched to a gene: 17. The CDR3 has 17 residues. From germline, CDR1 is GTSNPN and CDR2 SVGIG (reference sequence). The DNA of the CDR3 is TGTGCCTGGACCCCTGCTAGCGGGATCCCTAGGGGTAATGAGCAGTTCTTC. Translation: CAWTPASGIPRGNEQFF.

The J gene is TRBJ2-7, the V gene TRBV15; 11 bases fit TRBD1. CDR3 size: 16 residues. Per germline, CDR1 LNHNV and CDR2 YYDKDF (reference sequence). V gave up 2 bases and J gave up 3 bases; unmatched junction bases: 6. The CDR3 bases are TGTGCCACCAGCAGACCCGGAGGGACAGGGGGCTACGAGCAGTACTTC. This codes for CATSRPGGTGGYEQYF.

V is TRBV4-1 and J is TRBJ2-7; a possible D gene is TRBD2 (7 bases). The V end was cut by 0 bases, the J end by 3 bases, with 15 bases between. The CDR3 is made up of 16 amino acids. In germline, CDR1 is MGHRA, CDR2 YSYEKL. CDR3 in DNA: TGCGCCAGCAGCCAAGATCGGGCAAGGGGGGGCTACGAGCAGTACTTC. It specifies CASSQDRARGGYEQYF.

The chain combines TRBV4-3 with TRBJ2-7; maybe TRBD1 (6 bases). The V end was cut by 4 bases, the J end by 3 bases, with 16 bases between. This CDR3 comprises 15 residues. CDR1 is LGHNA and CDR2 is YSLEER in the germline V gene. The CDR3 bases are TGCGCCAGCAGCCTCCTTAATACAGGGAGCTACGAGCAGTACTTC. Translation: CASSLLNTGSYEQYF.

The CDR3 loop reads CASSQATGWETQYF. The CDR3 DNA is TGCGCCAGCAGCCAAGCTACGGGATGGGAGACCCAGTACTTC. The chain employs TRBV4-1 and TRBJ2-5, with D maybe TRBD2 (5 bases). The V gene lost 1 base and the J gene lost 5 bases, with 11 bases spanning the gap. The CDR3 is made up of 14 amino acids. CDR1 is MGHRA, CDR2 YSYEKL, per germline.

The V and J genes are TRBV27 and TRBJ2-1, with 10 bases fitting TRBD1. Germline-derived CDR1 and CDR2 are MNHEY and SMNVEV (reference sequence). The J segment lost 6 bases and the V segment lost 0 bases, leaving 2 bases of the junction unmatched. This CDR3 contains 15 residues. The CDR3 sequence is CASSLSGTGANEQFF. The CDR3 region has the DNA TGTGCCAGCAGTTTATCGGGGACAGGGGCCAATGAGCAGTTCTTC.

The rearrangement joins TRBV5-5 to TRBJ1-5; the match to TRBD1 covers 7 bases. V shed 0 bases, J shed 4 bases, and the junction held 7 bases outside the gene matches. CDR3 size: 16 residues. The germline CDR1 and CDR2 sequences are SGHKS and YYEKEE (reference sequence). As DNA, the CDR3 is TGTGCCAGCAGCTTGGGACAGGGACGTATTAATCAGCCCCAGCATTTT. Translation gives CASSLGQGRINQPQHF. Variable domain in full (rest from reference TRBV5-5 and TRBJ1-5): DAGVTQSPTHLIKTRGQQVTLRCSPISGHKSVSWYQQVLGQGPQFIFQYYEKEERGRGNFPDRFSARQFPNYSSELNVNALLLGDSALYLCASSLGQGRINQPQHFGDGTRLSIL.

Only a few counts were recorded for this clone. V is TRBV7-8 and J is TRBJ2-3; TRBD2 agrees at 12 bases. V shed 0 bases and J 4 bases; nucleotides not matched to a gene: 14. The length of the CDR3 is 20 residues. Germline V CDR1 and CDR2: SGHVS, FQNEAQ. The CDR3 here is CASSLADRLAGGPEADTQYF. Written as DNA, the CDR3 is TGTGCCAGCAGCTTAGCGGACCGGCTAGCGGGAGGGCCTGAGGCAGATACGCAGTATTTT. Filled out from reference TRBV7-8 and TRBJ2-3, the complete variable domain reads GAGVSQSPRYKVAKRGQDVALRCDPISGHVSLFWYQQALGQGPEFLTYFQNEAQLDKSGLPSDRFFAERPEGSVSTLKIQRTQQEDSAVYLCASSLADRLAGGPEADTQYFGPGTRLTVL.

This clone was detected a few times. The J gene is TRBJ2-1, the V gene TRBV4-2, with a weak D call TRBD1 (6 bases). The length of the CDR3 is 20 residues. CDR1 is LGHNA, CDR2 YNFKEQ, per germline. V was clipped by 3 bases and J by 1 base, with 25 bases between them. In DNA form, the CDR3 reads TGTGCCAGCAGCCAGGGCTACCTTGGGGGCCAGAACGGTTCCTACAATGAGCAGTTCTTC. Amino acid sequence: CASSQGYLGGQNGSYNEQFF.

The chain has TRBV7-8 and TRBJ2-7; D remains unclear. The V and J ends lost 4 bases and 3 bases respectively, with 7 bases between them. CDR3 size: 12 residues. The germline gives CDR1 SGHVS, CDR2 FQNEAQ. CDR3 sequence reads: CASSSIHYEQYF. The CDR3 bases are TGTGCCAGCAGCTCTATTCACTACGAGCAGTACTTC.

The CDR3 here is CAWNPIRVKEPGELFF. DNA of the CDR3: TGTGCCTGGAACCCAATCAGGGTAAAGGAACCCGGGGAGCTGTTTTTT. The chain combines TRBV30 with TRBJ2-2; TRBD1 might be the D (5 bases). This CDR3 comprises 16 residues. The V gene's germline CDR1 is GTSNPN and CDR2 SVGIG (reference sequence). With 4 bases removed from V and 6 bases from J, the gap between germline ends came to 21 bases.

The genes are TRBV6-1 and TRBJ2-7; D not certain. The germline V gene has CDR1 MNHNS and CDR2 SASEGT. CDR3 size: 13 residues. V shed 6 bases and J shed 3 bases, with 12 bases lying between them. CDR3: CASRAPGYYEQYF. The CDR3 coding sequence is TGTGCCAGCAGGGCTCCCGGGTACTACGAGCAGTACTTC.

As for this clone: The junction departs from the called germline gene at one end, perhaps through a read error. The chain joins TRBV14 to TRBJ2-7; 11 nucleotides agree with TRBD2. The CDR3 consists of 15 residues. CDR1 is SGHDN and CDR2 is FVKESK in the germline V gene. CDR3 region: CASSPSGRSSFEQYF. The CDR3 region has the DNA TGTGCCAGCAGCCCTAGCGGGAGGTCGTCCTTCGAGCAGTACTTC.

The chain recombines TRBV18 with TRBJ2-1; TRBD2 agrees at 12 bases. The CDR3 is 24 amino acids. V dropped 3 bases and J dropped 5; count of bases not matched to a gene: 29. The germline V gene has CDR1 KGHSH and CDR2 LQKENI. In DNA form, the CDR3 reads TGTGCCAGCTCACCGGATGCGGGACAGGGGTACGCACGCCGGACTAGCGGGACTGACAATGAGCAGTTCTTC. Translation: CASSPDAGQGYARRTSGTDNEQFF. Variable domain in full (rest from reference TRBV18 and TRBJ2-1): NAGVMQNPRHLVRRRGQEARLRCSPMKGHSHVYWYRQLPEEGLKFMVYLQKENIIDESGMPKERFSAEFPKEGPSILRIQQVVRGDSAAYFCASSPDAGQGYARRTSGTDNEQFFGPGTRLTVL.

The rearrangement joins TRBV4-2 to TRBJ2-5, with 10 bases fitting TRBD2. Trimming took 3 bases from V and 4 from J; bases not matched to a gene: 11. The CDR3 is 17 amino acids. Per germline, CDR1 LGHNA and CDR2 YNFKEQ. CDR3 amino acids: CASSHCKREGLGETQYF. The CDR3 DNA reads as TGTGCCAGCAGCCATTGTAAGCGGGAGGGCCTTGGAGAGACCCAGTACTTC.

In this sample, this clone turned up a few times. The chain recombines TRBV28 with TRBJ2-7; 16 nucleotides match TRBD2. With V trimmed by 1 base and J by 2 bases, 8 bases remained unmatched. Germline V gives CDR1 MDHEN, CDR2 SYDVKM. The CDR3 runs to 19 residues. The CDR3 coding sequence is TGTGCCAGCAGTTTATTACTCGGGACTAGCGGGAGGGGACCCTACGAGCAGTACTTC. Amino acid sequence: CASSLLLGTSGRGPYEQYF.